This T cell receptor (beta chain) was observed in a study of beta chain features in type 1 diabetes. Overall study findings and caveats: Moderately but significantly shorter TCRB CDR3s were found in Type 1 diabetes patients in all four CD4+ subsets.

CDR1 is SGHRS and CDR2 is YFSETQ in the germline V gene. Trimming removed 8 bases at V and 1 base at J, with 12 bases between. The CDR3 is 13 residues long. This clone was detected a few times. What it binds is unknown. Markers CD45RO/CCR7/CD25/CD127/CD95/CD27 served to sort CD4+ naive, central memory, regulatory and stem cell-like memory cells. Expressed TCRB transcripts were sequenced, since all the RNA that had been isolated was reverse transcribed. The data were produced by immunoSEQ multiplex PCR, yet TCRdb's version contains in-frame clones alone and is incomplete. The data contain 500,000 to 850,000 clones, about 14% of them singletons.

The clonotype originates from a man aged 18 to 30 with type 1 diabetes. V usage is TRBV5-1 and J usage is TRBJ1-1, with D possibly being TRBD1 (6 bases). The material sequenced was naive CD4+ T cells from blood. CDR3 sequence reads: CASSTGSNTEAFF. The DNA for the CDR3 is TGCGCCAGTTCGACAGGCTCGAACACTGAAGCTTTCTTT.